This TCR beta chain was recovered during a study of cytomegalovirus exposure and HLA in healthy donors. Primers included in the PCR were 60 Vbeta and 13 Jbeta primers. Produced via immunoSEQ multiplex PCR; TCRdb's table is partial and in-frame only. Of approximately 190,000 clones listed, roughly 74% are singletons. The CDR3 covers 17 residues. Germline CDR1 and CDR2: SGHRS and YFSETQ. The J segment lost 2 bases and the V segment lost 4 bases, leaving 12 bases of the junction unmatched. This chain joins TRBV5-1 and TRBJ2-3; 8 bases line up with TRBD2. This receptor was taken from a woman aged 25 to 45 in good health and CMV-seropositive. The sequencing sample was made of PBMCs. The CDR3 loop reads CASSPPQAGAPTDTQYF. The CDR3 DNA is TGCGCCAGCAGCCCTCCCCAAGCGGGGGCTCCCACAGATACGCAGTATTTT.